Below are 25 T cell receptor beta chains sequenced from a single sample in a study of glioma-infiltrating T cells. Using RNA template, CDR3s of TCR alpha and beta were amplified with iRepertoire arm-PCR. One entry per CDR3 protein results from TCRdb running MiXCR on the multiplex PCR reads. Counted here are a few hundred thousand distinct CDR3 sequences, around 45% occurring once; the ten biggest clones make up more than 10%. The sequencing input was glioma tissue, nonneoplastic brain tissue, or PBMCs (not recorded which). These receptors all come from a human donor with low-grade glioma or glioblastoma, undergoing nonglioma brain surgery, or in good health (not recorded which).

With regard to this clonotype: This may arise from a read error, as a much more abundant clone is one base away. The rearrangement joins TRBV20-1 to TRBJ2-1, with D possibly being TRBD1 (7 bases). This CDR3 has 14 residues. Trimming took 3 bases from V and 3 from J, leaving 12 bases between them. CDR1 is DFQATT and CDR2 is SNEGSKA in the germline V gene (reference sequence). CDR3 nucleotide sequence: TGCAGTGCTAGTCAGGGGGGAATCTACAATGAGCAGTTCTTC. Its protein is CSASQGGIYNEQFF.

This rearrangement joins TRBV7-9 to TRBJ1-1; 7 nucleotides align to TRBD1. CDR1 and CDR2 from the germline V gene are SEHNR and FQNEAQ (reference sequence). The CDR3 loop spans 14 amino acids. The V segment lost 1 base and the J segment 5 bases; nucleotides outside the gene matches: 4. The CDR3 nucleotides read TGTGCCAGCAGCTTAGAGGGGGCGTGGACTGAAGCTTTCTTT. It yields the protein CASSLEGAWTEAFF.

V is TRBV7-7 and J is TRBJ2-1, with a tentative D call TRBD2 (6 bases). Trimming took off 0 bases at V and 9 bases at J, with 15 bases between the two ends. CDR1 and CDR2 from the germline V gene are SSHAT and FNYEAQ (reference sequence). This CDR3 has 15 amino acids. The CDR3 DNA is TGTGCCAGCAGCTTAGCTCCACTAGCTATCGGTGAGCAGTTCTTC. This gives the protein CASSLAPLAIGEQFF.

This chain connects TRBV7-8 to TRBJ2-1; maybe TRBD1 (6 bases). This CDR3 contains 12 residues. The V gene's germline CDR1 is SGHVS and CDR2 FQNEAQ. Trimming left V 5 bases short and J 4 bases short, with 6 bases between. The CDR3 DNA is TGTGCCAGCAGCGGACAGTACAATGAGCAGTTCTTC. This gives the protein CASSGQYNEQFF.

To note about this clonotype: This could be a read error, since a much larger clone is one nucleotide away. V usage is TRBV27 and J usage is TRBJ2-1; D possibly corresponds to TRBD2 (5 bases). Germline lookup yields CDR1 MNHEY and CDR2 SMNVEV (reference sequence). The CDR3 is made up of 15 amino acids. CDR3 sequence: CACSPSRLAINEQFF. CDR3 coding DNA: TGTGCCTGCAGCCCGTCGAGGCTAGCCATCAATGAGCAGTTCTTC.

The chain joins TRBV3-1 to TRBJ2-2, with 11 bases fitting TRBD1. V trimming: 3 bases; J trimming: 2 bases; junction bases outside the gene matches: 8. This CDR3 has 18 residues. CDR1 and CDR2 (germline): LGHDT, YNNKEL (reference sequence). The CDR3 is CASSQPRWTGGNTGELFF. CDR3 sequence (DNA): TGTGCCAGCAGCCAGCCACGATGGACAGGGGGCAACACCGGGGAGCTGTTTTTT.

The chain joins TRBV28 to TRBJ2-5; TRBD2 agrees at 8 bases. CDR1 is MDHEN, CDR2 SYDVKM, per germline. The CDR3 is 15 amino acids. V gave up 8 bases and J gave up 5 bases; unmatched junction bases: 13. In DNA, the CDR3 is TGTGCCAGCGACCGGGAGGGATCCCCCAAGGAGACCCAGTACTTC. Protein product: CASDREGSPKETQYF.

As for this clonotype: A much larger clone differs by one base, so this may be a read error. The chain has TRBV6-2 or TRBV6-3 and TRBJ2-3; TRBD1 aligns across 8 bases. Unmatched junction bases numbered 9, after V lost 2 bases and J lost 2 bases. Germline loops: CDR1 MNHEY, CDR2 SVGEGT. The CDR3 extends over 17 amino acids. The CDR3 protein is CASSYKRGQGHTDTQYF. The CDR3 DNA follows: TGTGCCAGCAGTTACAAGCGTGGACAGGGCCACACAGATACGCAGTATTTT.

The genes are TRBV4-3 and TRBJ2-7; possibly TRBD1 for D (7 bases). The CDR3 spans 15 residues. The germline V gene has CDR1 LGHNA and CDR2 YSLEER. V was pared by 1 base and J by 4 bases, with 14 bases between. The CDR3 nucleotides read TGCGCCAGCAGCCAAGCGGGGGCAGGGGGGTACGAGCAGTACTTC. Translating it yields CASSQAGAGGYEQYF.

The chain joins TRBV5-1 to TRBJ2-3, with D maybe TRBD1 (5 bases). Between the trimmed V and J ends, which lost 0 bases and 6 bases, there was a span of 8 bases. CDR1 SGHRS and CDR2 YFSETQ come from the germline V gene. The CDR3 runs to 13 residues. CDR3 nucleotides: TGCGCCAGCAGCTTGGAAGGGGTGGATACGCAGTATTTT. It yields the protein CASSLEGVDTQYF.

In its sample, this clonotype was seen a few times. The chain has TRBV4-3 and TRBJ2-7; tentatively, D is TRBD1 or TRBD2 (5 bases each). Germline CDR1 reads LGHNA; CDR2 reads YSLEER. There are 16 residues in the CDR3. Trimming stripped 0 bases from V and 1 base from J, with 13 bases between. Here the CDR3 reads CASSQETSTGSYEQYF. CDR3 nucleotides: TGCGCCAGCAGCCAAGAAACTAGTACAGGATCCTACGAGCAGTACTTC.

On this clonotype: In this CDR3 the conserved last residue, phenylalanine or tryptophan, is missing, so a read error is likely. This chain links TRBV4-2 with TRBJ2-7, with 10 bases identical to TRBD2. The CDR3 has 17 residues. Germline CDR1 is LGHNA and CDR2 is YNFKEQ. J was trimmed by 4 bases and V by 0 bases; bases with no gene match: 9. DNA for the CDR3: TGTGCCAGCAGCCAAGACGGAATAGCGGGAGGAGGGTACGAGCAGTACTCC. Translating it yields CASSQDGIAGGGYEQYS.

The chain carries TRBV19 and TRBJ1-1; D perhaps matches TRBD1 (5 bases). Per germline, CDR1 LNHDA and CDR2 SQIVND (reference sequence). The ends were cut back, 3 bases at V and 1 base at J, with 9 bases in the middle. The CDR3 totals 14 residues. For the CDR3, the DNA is TGTGCCAGTAGTATGACAGCTACGAACACTGAAGCTTTCTTT. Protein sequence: CASSMTATNTEAFF.

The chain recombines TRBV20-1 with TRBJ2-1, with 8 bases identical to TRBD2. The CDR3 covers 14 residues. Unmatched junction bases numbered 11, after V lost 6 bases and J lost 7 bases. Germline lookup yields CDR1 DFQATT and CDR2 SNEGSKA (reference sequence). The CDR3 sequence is CSAPSGRAPNEQFF. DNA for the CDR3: TGCAGTGCCCCTTCCGGGAGGGCCCCAAATGAGCAGTTCTTC.

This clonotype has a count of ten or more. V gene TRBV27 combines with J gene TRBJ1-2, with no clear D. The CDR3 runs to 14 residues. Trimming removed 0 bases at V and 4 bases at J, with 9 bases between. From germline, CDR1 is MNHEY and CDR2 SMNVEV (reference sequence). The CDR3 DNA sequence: TGTGCCAGCAGTTTATCGGGTACCGTCTATGGCTACACCTTC. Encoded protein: CASSLSGTVYGYTF.

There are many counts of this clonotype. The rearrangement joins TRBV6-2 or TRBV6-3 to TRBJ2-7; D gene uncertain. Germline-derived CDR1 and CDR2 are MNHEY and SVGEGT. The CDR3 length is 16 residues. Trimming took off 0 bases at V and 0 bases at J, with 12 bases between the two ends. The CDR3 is CASSYSVEVASYEQYF. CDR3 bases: TGTGCCAGCAGTTACTCGGTAGAAGTGGCCTCCTACGAGCAGTACTTC.

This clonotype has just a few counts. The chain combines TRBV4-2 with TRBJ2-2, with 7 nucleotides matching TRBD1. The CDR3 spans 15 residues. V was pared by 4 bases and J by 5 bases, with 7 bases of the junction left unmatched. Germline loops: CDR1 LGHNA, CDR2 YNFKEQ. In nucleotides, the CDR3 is TGTGCCAGCAGCCCCGACAGGGTGGGGACCGGGGAGCTGTTTTTT. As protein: CASSPDRVGTGELFF.

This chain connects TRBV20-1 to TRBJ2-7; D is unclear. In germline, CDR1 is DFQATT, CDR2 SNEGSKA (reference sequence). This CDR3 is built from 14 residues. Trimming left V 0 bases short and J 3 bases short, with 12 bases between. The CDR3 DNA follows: TGCAGTGCTAGAGAGCCGGGCCCAAACTACGAGCAGTACTTC. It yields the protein CSAREPGPNYEQYF.

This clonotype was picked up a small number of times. The CDR3 region has the DNA TGTGCCAGCAGCAACCGGGGACTAGCGGGAGATACGCAGTATTTT. Protein sequence: CASSNRGLAGDTQYF. The genes are TRBV6-5 and TRBJ2-3; 12 nucleotides agree with TRBD2. Trimming removed 6 bases from V and 5 bases from J; junction bases left unmatched: 6. The CDR3 totals 15 residues. Germline V gives CDR1 MNHEY, CDR2 SVGAGI.

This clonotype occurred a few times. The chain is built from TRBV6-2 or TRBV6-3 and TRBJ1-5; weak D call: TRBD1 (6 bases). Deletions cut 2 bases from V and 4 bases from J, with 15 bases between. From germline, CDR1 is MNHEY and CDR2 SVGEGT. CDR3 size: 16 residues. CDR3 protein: CASSYTRARGNQPQHF. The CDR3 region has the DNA TGTGCCAGCAGTTACACACGTGCCAGGGGAAATCAGCCCCAGCATTTT.

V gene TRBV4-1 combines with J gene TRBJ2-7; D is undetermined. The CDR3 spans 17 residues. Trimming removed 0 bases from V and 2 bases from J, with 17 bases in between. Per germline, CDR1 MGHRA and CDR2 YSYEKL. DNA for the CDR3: TGCGCCAGCAGCCAAGATCGCCTTTTCCGGGCCACCTACGAGCAGTACTTC. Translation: CASSQDRLFRATYEQYF.

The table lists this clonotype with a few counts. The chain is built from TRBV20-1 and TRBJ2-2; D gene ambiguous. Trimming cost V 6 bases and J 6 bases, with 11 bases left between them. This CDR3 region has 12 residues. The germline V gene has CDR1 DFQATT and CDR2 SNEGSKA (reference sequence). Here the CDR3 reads CSAAAMPGELFF. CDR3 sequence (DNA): TGCAGTGCCGCCGCCATGCCCGGGGAGCTGTTTTTT.

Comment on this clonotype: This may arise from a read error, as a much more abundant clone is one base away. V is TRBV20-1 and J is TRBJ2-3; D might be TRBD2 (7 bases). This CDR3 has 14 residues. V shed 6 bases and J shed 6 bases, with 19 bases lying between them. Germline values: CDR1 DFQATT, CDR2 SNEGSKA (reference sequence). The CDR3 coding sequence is TGCAGTGCGACTAGGGGGAGGGCCAAGGATACGCAGTATTTT. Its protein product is CSATRGRAKDTQYF.

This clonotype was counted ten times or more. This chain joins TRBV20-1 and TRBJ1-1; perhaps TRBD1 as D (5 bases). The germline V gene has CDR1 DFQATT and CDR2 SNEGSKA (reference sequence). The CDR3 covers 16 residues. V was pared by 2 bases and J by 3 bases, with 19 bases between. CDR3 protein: CSARRDSASWDTEAFF. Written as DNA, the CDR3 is TGCAGTGCTAGAAGAGACAGCGCCAGTTGGGACACTGAAGCTTTCTTT.

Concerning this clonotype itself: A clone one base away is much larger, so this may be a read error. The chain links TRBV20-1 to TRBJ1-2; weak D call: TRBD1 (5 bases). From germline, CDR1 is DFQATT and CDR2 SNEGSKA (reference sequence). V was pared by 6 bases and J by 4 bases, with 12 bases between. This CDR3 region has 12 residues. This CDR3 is CSAQGTVYGYTF. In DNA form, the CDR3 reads TGCAGTGCGCAAGGGACCGTCTATGGCTACACCTTC.